The next 22 T cell receptor beta chains were all read from a single sample in a study of T cells after posttransplantation cyclophosphamide. Treatment was busulfan-fludarabine conditioning, a marrow graft, and cyclophosphamide on days +3 and +4. Generated by immunoSEQ multiplex PCR, the TCRdb table keeps only in-frame clones and is missing some. Counted here are 15,000 to 20,000 clones, 92% occurring once; the ten biggest clones make up roughly 0.52%. The starting material was CD4+ T cells sorted from blood, obtained after allogeneic stem cell transplant with posttransplant cyclophosphamide. These receptors came from a male patient over 55 who received an allogeneic stem cell transplant from a related donor and was CMV-positive. Some of the T cells might come from the graft donor.

The chain joins TRBV15 to TRBJ2-5; a weak D match, TRBD2 (6 bases). CDR1 is LNHNV and CDR2 is YYDKDF in the germline V gene (reference sequence). The CDR3 loop spans 15 amino acids. Trimming stripped 5 bases from V and 5 bases from J, with 18 bases between. CDR3 amino acids: CATSRPGLSSETQYF. In nucleotides, the CDR3 is TGTGCCACCAGCCGTCCGGGACTCTCATCGGAGACCCAGTACTTC.

The chain uses TRBV6-5 and TRBJ2-1, with a weak D call TRBD2 (6 bases). CDR3 length: 13 amino acids. The V gene's germline CDR1 is MNHEY and CDR2 SVGAGI. Between the trimmed V and J ends, which lost 2 bases and 13 bases, there was a span of 15 bases. This CDR3 reads CASSYHQDYPQFF. The CDR3 DNA follows: TGTGCCAGCAGTTACCACCAGGACTATCCTCAGTTCTTC.

This clone was counted a few times. This chain links TRBV5-4 with TRBJ2-5; TRBD1 might be the D (6 bases). V dropped 4 bases and J dropped 4 bases, with 17 bases sitting between them. Germline V gene sequence: CDR1 SGHNT, CDR2 YYREEE (reference sequence). The CDR3 consists of 15 residues. In DNA form, the CDR3 reads TGTGCCAGCAGCGATCGGGGCTTAGGGGGAGAGACCCAGTACTTC. Its translation: CASSDRGLGGETQYF.

This clone was recorded a few times. The V call is TRBV2, the J call TRBJ1-1; D is possibly TRBD1 (5 bases). The V gene's germline CDR1 is SNHLY and CDR2 FYNNEI. V shed 7 bases and J shed 1 base, with 13 bases lying between them. The CDR3 totals 14 residues. The CDR3 region is CASNRQSSNTEAFF. DNA of the CDR3: TGTGCCAGCAACCGACAGAGTTCGAACACTGAAGCTTTCTTT.

V and J are TRBV5-1 and TRBJ1-1; 7 bases are a match to TRBD1. The CDR3 consists of 14 residues. Trimming removed 7 bases from V and 1 base from J; junction bases left unmatched: 7. Germline CDR1 SGHRS, CDR2 YFSETQ. The CDR3: CASGQDVGNTEAFF. The CDR3 DNA reads TGCGCCAGCGGACAGGACGTAGGGAACACTGAAGCTTTCTTT. The full variable domain, its missing parts supplied by reference TRBV5-1 and TRBJ1-1, is KAGVTQTPRYLIKTRGQQVTLSCSPISGHRSVSWYQQTPGQGLQFLFEYFSETQRNKGNFPGRFSGRQFSNSRSEMNVSTLELGDSALYLCASGQDVGNTEAFFGQGTRLTVV.

The chain is built from TRBV4-2 and TRBJ2-5; a possible D gene is TRBD2 (6 bases). This CDR3 is 15 amino acids long. The germline gives CDR1 LGHNA, CDR2 YNFKEQ. Trimming shortened V by 0 bases and J by 1 base, and 9 bases separated the two germline ends. CDR3 nucleotides: TGTGCCAGCAGCCAAGACCCAGCGGGCCAAGAGACCCAGTACTTC. Amino acid sequence: CASSQDPAGQETQYF.

The V and J genes are TRBV5-4 and TRBJ1-6; 7 bases agree with TRBD1. This CDR3 comprises 16 residues. V dropped 4 bases and J dropped 1; count of bases not matched to a gene: 5. Per the germline V gene, CDR1 is SGHNT and CDR2 is YYREEE (reference sequence). The CDR3: CASSRRQGSYNSPLHF. CDR3 in DNA: TGTGCCAGCAGCCGAAGACAGGGTTCCTATAATTCACCCCTCCACTTT.

This clone was found once. V is TRBV5-1 and J is TRBJ1-3; 8 positions match TRBD1. The trim removed 4 bases at V and 0 bases at J, leaving 6 bases unmatched. Per the germline V gene, CDR1 is SGHRS and CDR2 is YFSETQ. This CDR3 has 16 amino acids. In DNA, the CDR3 is TGCGCCAGCAGCCCCGGACAGGGATCCTCTGGAAACACCATATATTTT. Its translation: CASSPGQGSSGNTIYF.

The CDR3, as DNA: TGTGCCAGCAGCCCGACAGGGTCGACAGATACGCAGTATTTT. Translating gives CASSPTGSTDTQYF. The rearrangement links TRBV11-3 to TRBJ2-3; 7 bases line up with TRBD1. The CDR3 has 14 residues. V dropped 5 bases and J dropped 3; count of bases not matched to a gene: 5. Germline lookup yields CDR1 SGHNT and CDR2 YENEEA.

The gene calls are TRBV6-1 and TRBJ1-5; unclear D gene. The CDR3 length is 13 residues. CDR1 is MNHNS, CDR2 SASEGT, per germline. With 2 bases removed from V and 6 bases from J, the gap between germline ends came to 8 bases. CDR3 sequence (DNA): TGTGCCAGCAGTGAACAGTCGGGTCAGCCCCAGCATTTT. Translating gives CASSEQSGQPQHF.

This chain uses TRBV6-5 with TRBJ1-1; D perhaps matches TRBD1 (5 bases). V lost 5 bases, J lost 1 base, and 11 bases lay in between. The CDR3 length is 14 residues. Germline lookup yields CDR1 MNHEY and CDR2 SVGAGI. CDR3 region: CASSTEGKNTEAFF. CDR3 nucleotides: TGTGCCAGCAGTACGGAGGGGAAGAACACTGAAGCTTTCTTT.

This chain joins TRBV6-5 and TRBJ1-3; no clear D. Germline CDR1 reads MNHEY; CDR2 reads SVGAGI. Trimming took 5 bases from V and 5 from J, leaving 16 bases between them. This CDR3 is 15 amino acids long. The CDR3 region has the DNA TGTGCCAGCAGTCCTCCAGGATCCTTAAGAAACACCATATATTTT. Translated: CASSPPGSLRNTIYF.

This chain joins TRBV30 and TRBJ2-3; 9 bases map to TRBD1. CDR1 is GTSNPN, CDR2 SVGIG, per germline (reference sequence). J gave up 2 bases and V 4 bases, and 7 bases lay outside the gene matches. This CDR3 is built from 15 residues. The DNA for the CDR3 is TGTGCCTGGAACAGGGGGCCCCCCTTCACAGATACGCAGTATTTT. As protein: CAWNRGPPFTDTQYF.

The chain is built from TRBV5-1 and TRBJ1-2, with TRBD1 matching over 9 bases. The CDR3 is 15 amino acids. Germline V lookup: CDR1 SGHRS, CDR2 YFSETQ. Trimming took 0 bases from V and 7 from J; bases not matched to a gene: 7. CDR3 DNA sequence: TGCGCCAGCAGCTTGGAGACCTGGACAGGGGCTGGCTACACCTTC. This translates into CASSLETWTGAGYTF.

The chain carries TRBV7-2 and TRBJ1-2, with D perhaps matching TRBD1 (6 bases). V was shortened by 1 base and J by 6 bases, with 12 bases between the two germline ends. The CDR3 consists of 14 residues. Germline assignment: CDR1 SGHTA and CDR2 FQGNSA. CDR3 protein: CASSLVAGGDGYTF. CDR3 nucleotides: TGTGCCAGCAGCTTAGTAGCGGGGGGCGATGGCTACACCTTC.

V is TRBV4-2 and J is TRBJ1-4; TRBD1 matches 7 bases. V trimming: 1 base; J trimming: 7 bases; junction bases outside the gene matches: 3. Germline CDR1 and CDR2: LGHNA and YNFKEQ. The CDR3 has 14 residues. CDR3 in amino acids: CASSQGQGREKLFF. In DNA, the CDR3 is TGTGCCAGCAGCCAAGGACAGGGTCGTGAAAAACTGTTTTTT.

The rearrangement links TRBV7-8 to TRBJ1-1; D is undetermined. The CDR3 spans 12 residues. The germline gives CDR1 SGHVS, CDR2 FQNEAQ. V lost 6 bases to trimming and J lost 5 bases, with 10 bases between them. The CDR3: CASSKGETEAFF. The CDR3 DNA sequence: TGTGCCAGCAGTAAGGGAGAAACTGAAGCTTTCTTT.

The rearrangement joins TRBV28 to TRBJ1-1; TRBD1 aligns across 8 bases. The germline gives CDR1 MDHEN, CDR2 SYDVKM. The V gene end was trimmed by 3 bases and the J gene end by 9 bases; junction bases not matched to a gene: 3. The CDR3 loop spans 12 amino acids. The CDR3 loop is CASSFRDRQAFF. The CDR3 coding sequence is TGTGCCAGCAGTTTCCGGGACAGGCAAGCTTTCTTT.

This chain uses TRBV7-9 with TRBJ2-3, with 11 bases identical to TRBD1. V was pared by 5 bases and J by 6 bases, with 4 bases of the junction left unmatched. The CDR3 spans 14 residues. Germline CDR1 and CDR2: SEHNR and FQNEAQ (reference sequence). The CDR3: CASSHGTGGDTQYF. CDR3 DNA: TGTGCCAGCAGCCACGGGACAGGGGGGGATACGCAGTATTTT.

The chain has TRBV21-1 and TRBJ1-4. TRBV21-1 is labeled a pseudogene. CDR3 length equals 15 residues. The CDR3 coding sequence is TGTGCCAGCAGCAAAGATCTTTCGGGGAGGGAAAAACTGTTTTTT. This sequence encodes CASSKDLSGREKLFF.

Only one count was recorded for this clone. This chain connects TRBV28 to TRBJ2-4, with 7 bases lining up with TRBD2. The germline V gene has CDR1 MDHEN and CDR2 SYDVKM. The CDR3 is 16 residues long. With 5 bases clipped from V and 0 bases from J, the junction kept 7 bases outside the gene matches. This CDR3 is CASSPGGTVAKNIQYF. In DNA form, the CDR3 reads TGTGCCAGCAGTCCCGGGGGGACCGTAGCCAAAAACATTCAGTACTTC. Full variable domain (missing parts from reference TRBV28 and TRBJ2-4): DVKVTQSSRYLVKRTGEKVFLECVQDMDHENMFWYRQDPGLGLRLIYFSYDVKMKEKGDIPEGYSVSREKKERFSLILESASTNQTSMYLCASSPGGTVAKNIQYFGAGTRLSVL.

V and J are TRBV6-1 and TRBJ1-5; no firm D call. V lost 5 bases and J lost 3, with 11 bases in between. Germline assignment: CDR1 MNHNS and CDR2 SASEGT. This CDR3 region has 14 residues. Here the CDR3 DNA reads TGTGCCAGCAGTCCCGGGAGCTTCAATCAGCCCCAGCATTTT. This encodes CASSPGSFNQPQHF.